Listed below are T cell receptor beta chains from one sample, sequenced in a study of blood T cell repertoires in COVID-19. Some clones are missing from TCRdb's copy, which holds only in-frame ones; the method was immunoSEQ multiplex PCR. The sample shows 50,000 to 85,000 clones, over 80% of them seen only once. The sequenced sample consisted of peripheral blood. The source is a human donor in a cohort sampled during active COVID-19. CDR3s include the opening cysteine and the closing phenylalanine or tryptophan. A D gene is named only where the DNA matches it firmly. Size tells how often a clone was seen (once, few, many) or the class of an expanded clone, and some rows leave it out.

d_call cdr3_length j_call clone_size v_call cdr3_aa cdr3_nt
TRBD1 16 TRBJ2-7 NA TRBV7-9 CASSSVGQGGTYEQYF TGTGCCAGCAGCTCAGTGGGACAGGGAGGTACCTACGAGCAGTACTTC
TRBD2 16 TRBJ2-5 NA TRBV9 CASSVVSGGGLATQYF TGTGCCAGCAGCGTAGTTAGCGGGGGGGGCCTGGCGACCCAGTACTTC
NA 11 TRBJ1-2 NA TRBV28 CAAGRRDGYTF TGTGCTGCAGGGCGGAGGGATGGCTACACCTTC
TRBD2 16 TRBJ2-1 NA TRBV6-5 CASRYEGGLAGGEQFF TGTGCCAGCAGATACGAGGGGGGACTAGCGGGAGGTGAGCAGTTCTTC
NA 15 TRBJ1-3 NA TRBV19 CASSTGGDSGNTIYF TGTGCCAGTAGTACAGGAGGGGACTCTGGAAACACCATATATTTT
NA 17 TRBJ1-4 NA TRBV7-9 CASSLIGGVPTNEKLFF TGTGCCAGCAGCCTTATTGGGGGGGTCCCAACTAATGAAAAACTGTTTTTT
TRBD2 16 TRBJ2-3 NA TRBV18 CASSPNVAGYTDTQYF TGTGCCAGCTCACCAAATGTAGCGGGGTACACAGATACGCAGTATTTT
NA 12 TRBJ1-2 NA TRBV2 CASSKQGSGYTF TGTGCCAGCAGCAAACAGGGTTCTGGCTACACCTTC
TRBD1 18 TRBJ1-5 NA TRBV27 CASRGQGLSLYSNQPQHF TGTGCCAGCAGGGGACAGGGGCTATCTTTATATAGCAATCAGCCCCAGCATTTT
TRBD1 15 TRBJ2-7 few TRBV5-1 CASSSDRVRRYEQYF TGCGCCAGCAGCTCCGACAGGGTTCGGAGGTACGAGCAGTACTTC
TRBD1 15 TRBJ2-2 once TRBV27 CASSLPTGGGGELFF TGTGCCAGCAGTCTACCGACAGGGGGAGGCGGGGAGCTGTTTTTT
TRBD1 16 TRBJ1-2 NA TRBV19 CASSIRPGQGDYGYTF TGTGCCAGTAGTATACGACCGGGACAGGGCGACTATGGCTACACCTTC
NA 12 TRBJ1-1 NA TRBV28 CASSFMNTEAFF TGTGCCAGCAGTTTTATGAACACTGAAGCTTTCTTT
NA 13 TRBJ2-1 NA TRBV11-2 CASSLVGGHEQFF TGTGCCAGCAGCTTGGTCGGAGGGCATGAGCAGTTCTTC
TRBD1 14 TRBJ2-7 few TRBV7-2 CASSPGQGTYEQYF TGTGCCAGCAGCCCGGGACAGGGGACCTACGAGCAGTACTTC
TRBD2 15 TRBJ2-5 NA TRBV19 CASRASGGLQETQYF TGTGCCAGTAGGGCCAGCGGGGGCCTCCAAGAGACCCAGTACTTC
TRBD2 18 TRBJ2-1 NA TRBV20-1 CSASTLAGAPPRNNEQFF TGCAGTGCTAGTACCCTAGCGGGGGCCCCCCCCCGCAACAATGAGCAGTTCTTC
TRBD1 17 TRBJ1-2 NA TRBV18 CASSPPGQGVKDYGYTF TGTGCCAGCTCACCACCGGGACAGGGGGTTAAGGACTATGGCTACACCTTC
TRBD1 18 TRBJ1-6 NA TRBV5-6 CASIHSRSGTAYNSPLHF TGTGCCAGCATCCACTCGCGTTCCGGGACAGCCTATAATTCACCCCTCCACTTT
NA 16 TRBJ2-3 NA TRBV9 CASSVQPGQRADTQYF TGTGCCAGCAGCGTACAACCGGGACAGCGGGCAGATACGCAGTATTTT
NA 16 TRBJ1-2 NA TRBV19 CASSILIRQSNYGYTF TGTGCCAGTAGTATCCTCATTCGACAGTCTAACTATGGCTACACCTTC
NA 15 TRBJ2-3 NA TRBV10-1 CASSDGSVSTDTQYF TGCGCCAGCAGTGATGGTAGCGTGAGCACAGATACGCAGTATTTT
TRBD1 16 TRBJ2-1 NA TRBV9 CASSGTRGQGWNEQFF TGTGCCAGCAGCGGAACCCGGGGACAGGGGTGGAATGAGCAGTTCTTC
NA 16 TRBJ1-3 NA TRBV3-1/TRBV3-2 CASSATGRHSGNTIYF TGTGCCAGCAGCGCCACGGGTCGGCACTCTGGAAACACCATATATTTT
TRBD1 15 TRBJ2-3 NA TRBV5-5 CASSLGDRVPDTQYF TGTGCCAGCAGCTTGGGGGACAGGGTTCCAGATACGCAGTATTTT
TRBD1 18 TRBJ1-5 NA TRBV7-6 CASSLGLDRAYSNQPQHF TGTGCCAGCAGCTTAGGACTGGACAGGGCATATAGCAATCAGCCCCAGCATTTT
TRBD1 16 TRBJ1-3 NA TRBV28 CASSSGTGASGNTIYF TGTGCCAGCAGTTCCGGAACAGGGGCTTCTGGAAACACCATATATTTT
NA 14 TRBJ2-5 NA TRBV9 CASSVEVGGETQYF TGTGCCAGCAGCGTAGAGGTGGGAGGAGAGACCCAGTACTTC
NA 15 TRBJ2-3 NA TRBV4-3 CASSQDPDGRDTQYF TGCGCCAGCAGCCAAGATCCGGACGGGAGAGATACGCAGTATTTT